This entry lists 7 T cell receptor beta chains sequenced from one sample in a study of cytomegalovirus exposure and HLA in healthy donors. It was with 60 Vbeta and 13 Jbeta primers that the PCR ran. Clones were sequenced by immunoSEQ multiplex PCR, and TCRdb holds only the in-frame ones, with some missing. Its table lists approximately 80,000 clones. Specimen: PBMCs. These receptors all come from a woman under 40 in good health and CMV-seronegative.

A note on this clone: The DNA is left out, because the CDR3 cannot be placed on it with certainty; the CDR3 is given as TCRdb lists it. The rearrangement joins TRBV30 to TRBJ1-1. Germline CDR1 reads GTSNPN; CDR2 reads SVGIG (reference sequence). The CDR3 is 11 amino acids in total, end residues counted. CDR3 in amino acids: CAWAHGTEAFF.

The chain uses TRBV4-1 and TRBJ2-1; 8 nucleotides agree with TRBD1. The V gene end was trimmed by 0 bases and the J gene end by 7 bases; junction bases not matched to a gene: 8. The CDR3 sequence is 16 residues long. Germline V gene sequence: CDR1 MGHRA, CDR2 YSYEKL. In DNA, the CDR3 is TGCGCCAGCAGCCAAGAAGTCAGGGGGCTTGGTAATGAGCAGTTCTTC. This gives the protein CASSQEVRGLGNEQFF.

In DNA, the CDR3 is TGTGCCAGTAACCCAGGGCGTCGCAATCAGCCCCAGCATTTT. It codes for CASNPGRRNQPQHF. The chain combines TRBV19 with TRBJ1-5, with TRBD1 as a possible D gene (5 bases). V gave up 7 bases and J gave up 2 bases, with 12 bases separating them. This CDR3 has 14 amino acids. Germline CDR1 is LNHDA and CDR2 is SQIVND (reference sequence).

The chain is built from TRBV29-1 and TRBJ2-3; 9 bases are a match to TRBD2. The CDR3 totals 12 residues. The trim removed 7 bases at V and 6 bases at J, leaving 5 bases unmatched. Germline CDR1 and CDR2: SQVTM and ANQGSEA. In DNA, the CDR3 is TGCAGCGCTATAGCGGGGGACGATACGCAGTATTTT. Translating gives CSAIAGDDTQYF.

In DNA form, the CDR3 reads TGTGCCAGCAGACCGAGCGGGATCGGCAATCAGCCCCAGCATTTT. This codes for CASRPSGIGNQPQHF. The chain recombines TRBV28 with TRBJ1-5, with D uncertain. The CDR3 spans 15 residues. Trimming took off 6 bases at V and 2 bases at J, with 14 bases between the two ends. Germline V gives CDR1 MDHEN, CDR2 SYDVKM.

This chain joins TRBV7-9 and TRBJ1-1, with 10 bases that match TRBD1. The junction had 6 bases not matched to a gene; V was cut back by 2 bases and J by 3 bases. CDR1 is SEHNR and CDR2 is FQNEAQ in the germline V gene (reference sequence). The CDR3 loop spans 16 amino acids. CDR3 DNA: TGTGCCAGCAGCTTACCGGACAGGGGGAAGTACACTGAAGCTTTCTTT. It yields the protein CASSLPDRGKYTEAFF.

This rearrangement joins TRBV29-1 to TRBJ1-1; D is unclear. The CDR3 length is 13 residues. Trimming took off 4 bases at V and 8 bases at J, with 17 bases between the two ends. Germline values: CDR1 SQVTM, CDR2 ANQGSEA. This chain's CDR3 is CSVGGISDGEAFF. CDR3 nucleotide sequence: TGCAGCGTTGGCGGGATAAGTGATGGGGAAGCTTTCTTT.